Listed below are T cell receptor beta chains from one sample, sequenced in a study of blood T cell repertoires in COVID-19. Profiled with immunoSEQ multiplex PCR; TCRdb holds only in-frame clones, not every one. The repertoire holds 160,000 or so clones, over 80% seen once, with over 10% in the top ten. Sequences were obtained from peripheral blood. The receptors were sampled from a man between 65 and 85 years old who had recovered from COVID-19. The CDR3 runs from the conserved cysteine through the conserved F or W. D genes are given only for firm matches. Clone size, where shown, is once, few, many, or a class for clones that have expanded.

>NA|TRBJ2-6|NA|TRBV4-1
TGCGCCAGCAGCCAAGCCAGGGGCGAAAGCTCTGGGGCCAACGTCCTGACTTTC
CASSQARGESSGANVLTF
>NA|TRBJ2-3|NA|TRBV11-2
TGTGCCAGCAGCTTCCGGGAAACAGATACGCAGTATTTT
CASSFRETDTQYF
>NA|TRBJ1-1|NA|TRBV5-4
TGTGCCAGCAGCCAGAACGTAGGACAGAACACTGAAGCTTTCTTT
CASSQNVGQNTEAFF
>NA|TRBJ2-4|NA|TRBV11-2
TGTGCCAGCAGTCCCCAGGGGAACATTCAGTACTTC
CASSPQGNIQYF
>TRBD1|TRBJ2-1|NA|TRBV19
TGTGCCAGTAGTGCAGGGGGCTCCTACAATGAGCAGTTCTTC
CASSAGGSYNEQFF
>TRBD2|TRBJ2-2|NA|TRBV7-8
TGTGCCAGCAGTCCCCAGATCTTTGGCGGGAGGGCCAGCACCGGGGAGCTGTTTTTT
CASSPQIFGGRASTGELFF
>NA|TRBJ1-2|NA|TRBV5-1
TGCGCCAGCAGCCCTTCAGGTTTTAACTATGGCTACACCTTC
CASSPSGFNYGYTF
>TRBD2|TRBJ2-1|NA|TRBV7-9
TGTGCCAGCAGCTTAGCAGGCGGGAGACCCTACAATGAGCAGTTCTTC
CASSLAGGRPYNEQFF
>NA|TRBJ2-3|NA|TRBV10-3
TGTGCCATCAACCCAGGACAGTCAGATACGCAGTATTTT
CAINPGQSDTQYF
>TRBD2|TRBJ2-3|NA|TRBV30
TGTGCCTGGAGTCCGGGACTAGCGGTAGATACGCAGTATTTT
CAWSPGLAVDTQYF
>TRBD1|TRBJ2-7|NA|TRBV27
TGTGCCAGCAGTTTATCGGGGACAGGGGTTCGGGAGCAGTACTTC
CASSLSGTGVREQYF
>NA|TRBJ1-2|NA|TRBV9
TGTGCCAGCGCACCCTCCGGTGGTGCCTATGGCTACACCTTC
CASAPSGGAYGYTF
>TRBD2|TRBJ2-7|NA|TRBV6-6
TGTGCCAGCGGTGGGACTAGCGGGATCCCTACGGTGGAGCAGTACTTC
CASGGTSGIPTVEQYF
>NA|TRBJ2-1|NA|TRBV2
TGTGCCAGCAGTGAAAGGACTATCTACAATGAGCAGTTCTTC
CASSERTIYNEQFF
>TRBD2|TRBJ2-7|NA|TRBV6-5
TGTGCCAGCAAAAGGGCTAGCGGGGAGTCCTACGAGCAGTACTTC
CASKRASGESYEQYF
>NA|TRBJ2-7|NA|TRBV6-5
TGTGCCAGCAGTTATGGGAGAAGTCCCACCTACGAGCAGTACTTC
CASSYGRSPTYEQYF
>TRBD1|TRBJ1-3|NA|TRBV6-5
TGTGCCAGCAGTCCTACGACAGGGGGCAGAAACACCATATATTTT
CASSPTTGGRNTIYF
>NA|TRBJ1-1|NA|TRBV10-2
TGCGCCAGCAAATTGACAAGAATGAACACTGAAGCTTTCTTT
CASKLTRMNTEAFF
>NA|TRBJ2-3|NA|TRBV5-4
TGTGCCAGCAGCGGTCGACAGTCAGATACGCAGTATTTT
CASSGRQSDTQYF
>TRBD2|TRBJ2-1|NA|TRBV7-9
TGTGCCAGCAGCTTAGGCCTAGCGGGATCCTACAATGAGCAGTTCTTC
CASSLGLAGSYNEQFF
>TRBD1|TRBJ2-5|NA|TRBV7-2
TGTGCCAGCAGCTTCACAGGGGGGCAAGAGACCCAGTACTTC
CASSFTGGQETQYF
>NA|TRBJ2-1|NA|TRBV15
TGTGCCACCAGCGGCGGTCGGAATGAGCAGTTCTTC
CATSGGRNEQFF
>TRBD1|TRBJ1-6|NA|TRBV6-2/TRBV6-3
TGTGCCAGCAGCCCACAGGGGGGGTTGGTACCCCTCCACTTT
CASSPQGGLVPLHF
>NA|TRBJ2-7|few|TRBV5-4
TGTGCCAGCAGCTTGCAGGGGACCTACGAGCAGTACTTC
CASSLQGTYEQYF
>NA|TRBJ2-5|NA|TRBV11-1
TGTGCCAGCAGCCCCCTACAGGCTTTTGAGACCCAGTACTTC
CASSPLQAFETQYF
>TRBD2|TRBJ2-1|NA|TRBV7-9
TGTGCCAGCAGCGGAGGGACTAGCGGGACTAATGAGCAGTTCTTC
CASSGGTSGTNEQFF
>TRBD1|TRBJ2-1|few|TRBV6-5
TGTGCCAGCACTCCCCCCGGGACAGGGGGCCATGAGCAGTTCTTC
CASTPPGTGGHEQFF
>NA|TRBJ2-2|once|TRBV7-2
TGTGCCAGCAGCTCTAGGACAGGACTAACCGGGGAGCTGTTTTTT
CASSSRTGLTGELFF
>NA|TRBJ1-5|once|TRBV24-1
TGTGCCACCAGTTGGGCCGACAATCAGCCCCAGCATTTT
CATSWADNQPQHF
>TRBD1|TRBJ1-4|NA|TRBV5-8
TGTGCCAGCAGCCGGACAGGGAATTATGAAAAACTGTTTTTT
CASSRTGNYEKLFF
>NA|TRBJ2-5|NA|TRBV5-4
TGTGCCAGCAGCAATCGGACAGTCCAAGAGACCCAGTACTTC
CASSNRTVQETQYF
>NA|TRBJ1-1|NA|TRBV11-2
TGTGCCAGCAGCTTAGTGGTACAGTACTCGCTACCTTTCTTT
CASSLVVQYSLPFF
>TRBD1|TRBJ1-4|NA|TRBV18
TGTGCCAGCTCACCGGGACAGGGGGCCTACGAAAAACTGTTTTTT
CASSPGQGAYEKLFF
>TRBD1|TRBJ1-5|NA|TRBV6-5
TGTGCCAGCGGACAGGGGGCCTACTGGAATCAGCCCCAGCATTTT
CASGQGAYWNQPQHF
>NA|TRBJ1-1|NA|TRBV6-6
TGTGCCAGCAGTTACCCTAGTGAAGCTTTCTTT
CASSYPSEAFF
>NA|TRBJ2-1|NA|TRBV3-1/TRBV3-2
TGTGCCAGCAGCCCGATTTCTAGGACTACTCGTTATAATGAGCAGTTCTTC
CASSPISRTTRYNEQFF
>NA|TRBJ2-1|once|TRBV7-9
TGTGCCAGCAGCACCTCGCCGGCGGGCATCAATGAGCAGTTCTTC
CASSTSPAGINEQFF
>NA|TRBJ1-1|NA|TRBV6-2/TRBV6-3
TGTGCCAGCAGTTATTCACAGAACACTGAAGCTTTCTTT
CASSYSQNTEAFF
>NA|TRBJ2-7|NA|TRBV9
TGTGCCAGCAGCGTAGGTACCGGGAATACCCCGGGCGAGCAGTACTTC
CASSVGTGNTPGEQYF
>TRBD2|TRBJ2-7|once|TRBV5-1
TGCGCCAGCAGTTCGGCGGGAGGGCCCTACGAGCAGTACTTC
CASSSAGGPYEQYF
>TRBD1|TRBJ2-7|NA|TRBV7-2
TGTGCCAGCAGCCCCGCTCCGGGACAGGGGGACGAGCAGTACTTC
CASSPAPGQGDEQYF
>TRBD1|TRBJ1-2|NA|TRBV4-3
TGCGCCAGCAGCCAAGATCCGGGACAGGGGACCCTAAACTATGGCTACACCTTC
CASSQDPGQGTLNYGYTF
>NA|TRBJ2-1|NA|TRBV7-9
TGTGCCAGCAGCTTAGCGCCTTCCCACAGGGATGAGCAGTTCTTC
CASSLAPSHRDEQFF
>TRBD2|TRBJ2-3|NA|TRBV14
TGTGCCAGCAGCCCCCTGGTGACTAGCGGGAGGGCAGATACGCAGTATTTT
CASSPLVTSGRADTQYF
>NA|TRBJ2-1|NA|TRBV6-2/TRBV6-3
TGTGCCAGCAGTTACTCGACCGTCGGGAGCTCCTACAATGAGCAGTTCTTC
CASSYSTVGSSYNEQFF
>NA|TRBJ2-1|NA|TRBV7-9
TGTGCCAGCAGGACAGGCCAGGGCAATGAGCAGTTCTTC
CASRTGQGNEQFF
>TRBD1|TRBJ1-1|NA|TRBV18
TGTGCCGGACAGGGAGGAAGCACTGAAGCTTTCTTT
CAGQGGSTEAFF
>NA|TRBJ1-2|NA|TRBV6-5
TGTGCCAGCAGTTACAAGGGGGTGGATGGCTACACCTTC
CASSYKGVDGYTF
>NA|TRBJ2-3|NA|TRBV19
TGTGCCAGTCGCGAGACTAGTGTTAGCACAGATACGCAGTATTTT
CASRETSVSTDTQYF
>NA|TRBJ2-2|NA|TRBV7-3
TGTGCCAGCAGCTTAATTCAGGGGAACACCGGGGAGCTGTTTTTT
CASSLIQGNTGELFF
>NA|TRBJ2-3|NA|TRBV9
TGTGCCAGCACCGAGGCCCCTAGCACAGATACGCAGTATTTT
CASTEAPSTDTQYF
>TRBD2|TRBJ2-1|NA|TRBV23-1
TGCGCCAGCAGTCAATTCGTCAAGAGCGGGAGGAAAATAAATAGGGCTGAGCAGTTCTTC
CASSQFVKSGRKINRAEQFF
>NA|TRBJ2-3|NA|TRBV29-1
TGCAGCGGGACAGAAAGCACAGATACGCAGTATTTT
CSGTESTDTQYF
>NA|TRBJ1-2|NA|TRBV2
TGTGCCAGCAGTTTAGGGGCCGTAGCTAACTATGGCTACACCTTC
CASSLGAVANYGYTF
>NA|TRBJ1-1|once|TRBV6-5
TGTGCCAGCCTCAATAGGAGGAGGGACACTGAAGCTTTCTTT
CASLNRRRDTEAFF
>NA|TRBJ2-2|NA|TRBV18
TGTGCCAGCTCACCGAGGGGGGGATCTGACACCGGGGAGCTGTTTTTT
CASSPRGGSDTGELFF
>NA|TRBJ2-5|NA|TRBV5-1
TGCGCCAGCAGCTTGGGACAGGCTGGGGAGACCCAGTACTTC
CASSLGQAGETQYF
>NA|TRBJ2-7|NA|TRBV7-2
TGTGCCAGCAGCTTCAACTACGAGCAGTACTTC
CASSFNYEQYF